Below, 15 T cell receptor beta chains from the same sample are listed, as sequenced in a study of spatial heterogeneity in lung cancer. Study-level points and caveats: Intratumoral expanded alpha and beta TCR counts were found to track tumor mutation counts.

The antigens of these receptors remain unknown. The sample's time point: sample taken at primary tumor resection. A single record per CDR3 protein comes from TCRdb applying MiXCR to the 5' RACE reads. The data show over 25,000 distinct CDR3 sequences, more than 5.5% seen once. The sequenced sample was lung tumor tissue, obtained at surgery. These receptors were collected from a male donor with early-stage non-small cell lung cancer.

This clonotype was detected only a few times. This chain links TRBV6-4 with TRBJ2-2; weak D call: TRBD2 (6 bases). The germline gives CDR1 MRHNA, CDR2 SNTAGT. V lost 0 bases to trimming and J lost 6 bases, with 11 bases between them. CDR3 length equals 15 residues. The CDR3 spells CASSDSNGEAGELFF. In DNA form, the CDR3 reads TGTGCCAGCAGTGACTCAAACGGGGAGGCCGGGGAGCTGTTTTTT.

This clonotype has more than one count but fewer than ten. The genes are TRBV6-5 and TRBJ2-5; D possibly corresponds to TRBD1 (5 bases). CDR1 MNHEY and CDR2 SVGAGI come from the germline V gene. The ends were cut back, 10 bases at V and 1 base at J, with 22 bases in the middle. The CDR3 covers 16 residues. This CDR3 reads CATTPGPNRGQETQYF. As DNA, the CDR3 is TGTGCCACCACCCCCGGTCCCAATAGGGGCCAAGAGACCCAGTACTTC.

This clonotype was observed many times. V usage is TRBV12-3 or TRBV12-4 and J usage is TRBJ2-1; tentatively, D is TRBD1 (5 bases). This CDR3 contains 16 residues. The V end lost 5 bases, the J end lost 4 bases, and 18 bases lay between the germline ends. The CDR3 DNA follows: TGTGCCAGCAGTCCAATTACGGGCCAGGGTTACAATGAGCAGTTCTTC. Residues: CASSPITGQGYNEQFF.

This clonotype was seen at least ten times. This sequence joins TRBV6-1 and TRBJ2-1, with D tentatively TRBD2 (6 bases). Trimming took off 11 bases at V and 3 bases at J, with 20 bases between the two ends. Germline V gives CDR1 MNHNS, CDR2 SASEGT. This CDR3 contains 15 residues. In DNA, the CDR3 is TGTGCCGGCTCCTCGGGGCGGGGCTACTACAATGAGCAGTTCTTC. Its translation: CAGSSGRGYYNEQFF.

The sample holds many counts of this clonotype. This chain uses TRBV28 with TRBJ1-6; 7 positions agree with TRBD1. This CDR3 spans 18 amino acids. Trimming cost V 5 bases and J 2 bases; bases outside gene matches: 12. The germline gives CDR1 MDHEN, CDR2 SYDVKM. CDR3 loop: CASSHHRGGVPYNSPLHF. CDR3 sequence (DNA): TGTGCCAGCAGTCACCACAGGGGTGGGGTACCCTATAATTCACCCCTCCACTTT.

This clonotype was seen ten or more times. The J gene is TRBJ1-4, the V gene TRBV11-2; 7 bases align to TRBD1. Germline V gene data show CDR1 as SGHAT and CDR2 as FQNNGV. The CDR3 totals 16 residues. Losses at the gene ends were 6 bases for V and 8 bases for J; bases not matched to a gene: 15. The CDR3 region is CASSPGGHSYGEKLFF. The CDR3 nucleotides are TGTGCCAGCAGTCCAGGGGGACACTCTTACGGGGAAAAACTGTTTTTT.

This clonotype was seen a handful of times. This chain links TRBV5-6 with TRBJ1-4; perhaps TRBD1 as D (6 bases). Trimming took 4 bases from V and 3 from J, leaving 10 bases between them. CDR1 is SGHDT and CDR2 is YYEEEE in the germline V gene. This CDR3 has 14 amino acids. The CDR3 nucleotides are TGTGCCAGCAGCATGGGGGCATCTAATGAAAAACTGTTTTTT. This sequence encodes CASSMGASNEKLFF. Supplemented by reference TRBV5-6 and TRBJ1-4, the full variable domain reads DAGVTQSPTHLIKTRGQQVTLRCSPKSGHDTVSWYQQALGQGPQFIFQYYEEEERQRGNFPDRFSGHQFPNYSSELNVNALLLGDSALYLCASSMGASNEKLFFGSGTQLSVL.

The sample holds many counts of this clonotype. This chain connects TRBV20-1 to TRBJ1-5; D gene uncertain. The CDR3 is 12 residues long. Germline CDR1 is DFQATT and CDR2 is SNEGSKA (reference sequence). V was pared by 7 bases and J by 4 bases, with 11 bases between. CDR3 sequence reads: CSVTDTNQPQHF. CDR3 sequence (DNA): TGCAGTGTTACCGACACAAATCAGCCCCAGCATTTT.

The CDR3 DNA reads TGTGCCAGCAGCCGTGGGAGGTCGAACACCGGGGAGCTGTTTTTT. This encodes CASSRGRSNTGELFF. The chain employs TRBV11-2 and TRBJ2-2, with D maybe TRBD2 (6 bases). The CDR3 sequence is 15 residues long. Trimming removed 5 bases at V and 0 bases at J, with 10 bases between. Germline assignment: CDR1 SGHAT and CDR2 FQNNGV.

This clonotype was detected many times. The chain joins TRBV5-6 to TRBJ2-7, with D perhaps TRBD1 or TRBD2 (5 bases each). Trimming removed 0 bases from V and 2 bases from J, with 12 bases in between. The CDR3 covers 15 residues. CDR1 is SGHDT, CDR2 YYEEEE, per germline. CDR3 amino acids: CASSLAVGDTYEQYF. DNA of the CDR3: TGTGCCAGCAGCTTGGCGGTGGGGGATACCTACGAGCAGTACTTC.

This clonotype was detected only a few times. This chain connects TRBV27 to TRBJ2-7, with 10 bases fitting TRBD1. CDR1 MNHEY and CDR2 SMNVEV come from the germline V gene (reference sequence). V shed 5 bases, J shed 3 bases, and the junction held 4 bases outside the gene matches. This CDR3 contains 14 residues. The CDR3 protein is CASSRTGGYYEQYF. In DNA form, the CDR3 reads TGTGCCAGCAGTCGGACAGGGGGGTACTACGAGCAGTACTTC.

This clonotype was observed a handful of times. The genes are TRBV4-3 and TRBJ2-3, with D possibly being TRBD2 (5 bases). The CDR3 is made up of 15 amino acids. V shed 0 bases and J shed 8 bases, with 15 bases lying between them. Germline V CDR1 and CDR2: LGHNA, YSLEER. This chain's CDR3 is CASSQDLGYAGTQYF. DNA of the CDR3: TGCGCCAGCAGCCAAGATCTGGGGTACGCGGGTACGCAGTATTTT.

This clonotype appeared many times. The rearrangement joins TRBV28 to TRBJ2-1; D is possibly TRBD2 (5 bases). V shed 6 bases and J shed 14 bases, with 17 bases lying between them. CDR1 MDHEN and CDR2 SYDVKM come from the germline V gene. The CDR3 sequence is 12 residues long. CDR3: CASRKSLERKFF. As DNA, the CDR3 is TGTGCCAGCAGAAAATCACTAGAGAGGAAGTTCTTC. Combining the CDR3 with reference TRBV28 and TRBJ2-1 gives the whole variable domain DVKVTQSSRYLVKRTGEKVFLECVQDMDHENMFWYRQDPGLGLRLIYFSYDVKMKEKGDIPEGYSVSREKKERFSLILESASTNQTSMYLCASRKSLERKFFGPGTRLTVL.

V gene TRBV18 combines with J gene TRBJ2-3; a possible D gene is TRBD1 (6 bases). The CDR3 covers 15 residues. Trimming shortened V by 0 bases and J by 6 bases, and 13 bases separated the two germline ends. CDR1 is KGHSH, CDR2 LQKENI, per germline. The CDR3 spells CASSPPSQGSDTQYF. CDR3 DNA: TGTGCCAGCTCACCACCGTCCCAGGGGAGTGATACGCAGTATTTT.

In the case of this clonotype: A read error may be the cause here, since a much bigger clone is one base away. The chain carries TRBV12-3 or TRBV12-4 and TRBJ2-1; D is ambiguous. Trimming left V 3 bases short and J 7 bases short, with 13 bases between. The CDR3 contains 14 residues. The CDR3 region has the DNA TGTGCCAGCAGTTTGGACGGTTTTCGGAATGAGCAGTTCTTC. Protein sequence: CASSLDGFRNEQFF.